This T cell receptor beta chain was recovered during a study of CD8 T cells in ankylosing spondylitis. The table lists this clonotype with a few counts. Its antigen is undetermined. Study-wide findings and caveats: Blood of patients with ankylosing spondylitis appeared to be characterized by a TCR beta motif of about 8 highly homologous variants. Some of the motif variants had earlier been found in reactive arthritis patients' fluid and blood.

In germline, CDR1 is SGHTA, CDR2 FQGNSA. CDR3 length: 15 residues. Trimming took 4 bases from V and 7 from J, leaving 17 bases between them. Molecular-barcoded quantitative 5'-RACE produced these TCR beta libraries. TCRdb passed the 5' RACE reads through MiXCR, listing each CDR3 protein once. The sample holds about 310,000 distinct CDR3 sequences, less than 25% seen once. This TCR was recovered from a female donor with ankylosing spondylitis or in good health (not recorded which). The material sequenced was blood, either unsorted or a sorted T cell fraction (not recorded which). The rearrangement uses TRBV7-2 and TRBJ2-1, with D tentatively TRBD1 (5 bases). The CDR3: CASSWSRGINNEQFF. The CDR3, as DNA: TGTGCCAGCAGCTGGTCAAGGGGAATAAATAATGAGCAGTTCTTC.